This paragraph reports one T cell receptor (beta chain). Its antigen is currently unknown. 5'RACE with constant-segment primers yielded barcoded, UMI-tagged TCR alpha and TCR beta cDNA libraries. TCRdb passed the 5' RACE reads through MiXCR, listing each CDR3 protein once. The sample comprises about 290,000 distinct CDR3 sequences, about a sixth of which are singletons, and about 21% rests with the top ten. This record belongs to a study of T-cell memory formation after mild COVID-19. Background on the study: Among the donors, TCR clusters were largely specific to each donor.

Germline V gene lookup returns CDR1 SGHAT and CDR2 FQNNGV. CDR3 size: 14 residues. Trimming at V came to 4 bases and at J to 3 bases, leaving 3 bases not matched to a gene. General study points: CD4/CD8 balance held among clones contracting day 15 to 85, and later expanders leaned CD4+.

Sequences were obtained from PBMCs or a T cell subset sorted from them (not recorded which). V and J are TRBV11-2 and TRBJ2-5, with TRBD1 matching 9 bases. The TCR originated in a man younger than 35 who had mild COVID-19 (a few samples of this study predate the infection). Cell type and time point are not known. CDR3 in DNA: TGTGCCAGCAGCTCCGGGACAGGGAAAGAGACCCAGTACTTC. Protein sequence: CASSSGTGKETQYF.